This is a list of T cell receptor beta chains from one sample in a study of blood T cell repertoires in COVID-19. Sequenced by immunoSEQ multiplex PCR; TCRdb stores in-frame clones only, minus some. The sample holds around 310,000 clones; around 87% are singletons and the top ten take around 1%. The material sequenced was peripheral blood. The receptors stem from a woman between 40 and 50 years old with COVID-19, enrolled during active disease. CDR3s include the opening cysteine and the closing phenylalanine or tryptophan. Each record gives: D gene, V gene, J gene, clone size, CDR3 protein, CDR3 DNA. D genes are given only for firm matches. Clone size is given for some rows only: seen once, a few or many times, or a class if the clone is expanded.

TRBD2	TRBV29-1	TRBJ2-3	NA	CSVPGLGTDTQYF	TGCAGCGTTCCGGGACTAGGAACAGATACGCAGTATTTT
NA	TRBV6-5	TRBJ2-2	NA	CASTGVTGELFF	TGTGCCAGCACGGGAGTTACCGGGGAGCTGTTTTTT
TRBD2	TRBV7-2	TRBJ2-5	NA	CASSFLAGGGEETQYF	TGTGCCAGCAGCTTTCTAGCGGGAGGGGGTGAAGAGACCCAGTACTTC
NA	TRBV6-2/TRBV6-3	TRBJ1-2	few	CASSYNRVGGYTF	TGTGCCAGCAGTTACAACAGGGTCGGGGGCTACACCTTC
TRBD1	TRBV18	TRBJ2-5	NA	CASSPGQGGETQYF	TGTGCCAGCTCACCAGGACAGGGTGGAGAGACCCAGTACTTC
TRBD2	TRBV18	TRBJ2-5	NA	CASSLAGPGETQYF	TGTGCCAGCTCACTAGCGGGGCCGGGGGAGACCCAGTACTTC
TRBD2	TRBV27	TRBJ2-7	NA	CASGLAGGAYEQYF	TGTGCCAGCGGCCTAGCGGGAGGGGCCTACGAGCAGTACTTC
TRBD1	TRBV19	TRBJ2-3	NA	CASTQTGVGADTQYF	TGTGCCAGTACCCAGACAGGGGTGGGGGCAGATACGCAGTATTTT
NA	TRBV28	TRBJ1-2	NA	CASRPTGTYGYTF	TGTGCCAGCAGACCTACAGGGACCTATGGCTACACCTTC
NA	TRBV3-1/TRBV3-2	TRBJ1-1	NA	CASSPRRTGGTEAFF	TGTGCCAGCAGCCCGCGACGGACGGGAGGAACTGAAGCTTTCTTT
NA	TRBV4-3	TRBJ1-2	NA	CASSQRDFYGYTF	TGCGCCAGCAGCCAGAGGGACTTCTATGGCTACACCTTC
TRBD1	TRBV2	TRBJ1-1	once	CASSEGTGWTFF	TGTGCCAGCAGTGAGGGGACAGGGTGGACTTTCTTT
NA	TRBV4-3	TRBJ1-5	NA	CASSQDLAGRAQHF	TGCGCCAGCAGCCAAGATCTGGCGGGGAGGGCCCAGCATTTT
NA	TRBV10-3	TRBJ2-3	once	CAITEGGDTQYF	TGTGCCATCACCGAAGGGGGAGATACGCAGTATTTT
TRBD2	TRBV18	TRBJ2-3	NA	CASSRTSGGATDTQYF	TGTGCCAGCTCAAGGACTAGCGGGGGAGCCACAGATACGCAGTATTTT
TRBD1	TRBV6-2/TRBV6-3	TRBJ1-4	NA	CASSRGQDFEKLFF	TGTGCCAGCAGTAGAGGACAGGACTTTGAAAAACTGTTTTTT
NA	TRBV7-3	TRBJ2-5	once	CASSSRVQETQYF	TGTGCCAGCAGCTCCAGGGTCCAAGAGACCCAGTACTTC
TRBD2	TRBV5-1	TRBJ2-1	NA	CASSPGLADDNEQFF	TGCGCCAGCAGCCCGGGACTAGCGGATGACAATGAGCAGTTCTTC
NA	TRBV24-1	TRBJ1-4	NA	CATSDPGTLAGEKLFF	TGTGCCACCAGTGATCCCGGGACTCTCGCCGGTGAAAAACTGTTTTTT
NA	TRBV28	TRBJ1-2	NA	CASSLPGVYGYTF	TGTGCCAGCAGTTTACCCGGGGTCTACGGCTACACCTTC
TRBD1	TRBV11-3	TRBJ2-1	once	CASSSLGQGEGNEQFF	TGTGCCAGCAGCTCACTCGGACAGGGAGAGGGCAATGAGCAGTTCTTC
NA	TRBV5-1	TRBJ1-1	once	CASSLSSAEAFF	TGCGCCAGCAGCTTGTCGAGCGCTGAAGCTTTCTTT
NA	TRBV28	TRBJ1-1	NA	CASSLLQGGNTEAFF	TGTGCCAGCAGTTTACTTCAGGGAGGGAACACTGAAGCTTTCTTT
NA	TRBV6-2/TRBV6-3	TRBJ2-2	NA	CASSSPRTVRNTGELFF	TGTGCCAGCAGTTCACCTAGGACAGTCAGGAACACCGGGGAGCTGTTTTTT
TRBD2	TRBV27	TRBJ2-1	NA	CASSTIPTSGASNEQFF	TGTGCCAGCAGTACTATCCCAACTAGCGGAGCTTCCAATGAGCAGTTCTTC
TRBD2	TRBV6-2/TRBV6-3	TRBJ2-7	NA	CASSYSGSRYEQYF	TGTGCCAGCAGTTATAGCGGGAGCCGCTACGAGCAGTACTTC
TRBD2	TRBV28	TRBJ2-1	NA	CASTPWAGDEQFF	TGTGCCAGCACCCCCTGGGCGGGGGATGAGCAGTTCTTC
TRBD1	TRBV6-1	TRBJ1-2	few	CASSETGGYGYTF	TGTGCCAGCAGTGAAACAGGGGGCTATGGCTACACCTTC
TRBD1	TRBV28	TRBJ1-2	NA	CASRYRQGGLGGYTF	TGTGCCAGCAGGTATCGACAGGGGGGACTAGGCGGCTACACCTTC
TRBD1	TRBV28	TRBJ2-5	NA	CASSGQGAWEQETQYF	TGTGCCAGCAGCGGGCAGGGGGCGTGGGAACAAGAGACCCAGTACTTC
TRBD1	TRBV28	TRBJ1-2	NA	CASSRQGRNYGYTF	TGTGCCAGCAGTCGACAGGGACGCAACTATGGCTACACCTTC
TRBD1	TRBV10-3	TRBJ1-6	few	CAISGDSNNSPLHF	TGTGCCATCAGTGGGGACAGCAACAATTCACCCCTCCACTTT
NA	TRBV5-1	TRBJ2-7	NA	CASSPISPGLPPYEQYF	TGCGCCAGCAGCCCGATTTCCCCGGGACTGCCACCTTACGAGCAGTACTTC
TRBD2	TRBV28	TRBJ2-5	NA	CAVGGDQQETQYF	TGTGCCGTCGGGGGGGACCAACAAGAGACCCAGTACTTC
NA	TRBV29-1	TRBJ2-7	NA	CSVEIQSYEQYF	TGCAGCGTTGAGATACAGTCCTACGAGCAGTACTTC
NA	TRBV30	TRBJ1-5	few	CACSGGGNHQPQHF	TGTGCCTGTTCGGGAGGGGGAAACCATCAGCCCCAGCATTTT
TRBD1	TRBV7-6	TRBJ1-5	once	CASVSGGSNQPQHF	TGTGCCAGCGTATCAGGGGGCAGCAATCAGCCCCAGCATTTT
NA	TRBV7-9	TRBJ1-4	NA	CASSPGDFEKLFF	TGTGCCAGCAGCCCGGGGGACTTCGAAAAACTGTTTTTT
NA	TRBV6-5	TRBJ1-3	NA	CASSPGDLGNTIYF	TGTGCCAGCAGCCCCGGGGATCTCGGAAACACCATATATTTT
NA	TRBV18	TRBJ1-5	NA	CASSPPGGGQPQHF	TGTGCCAGCTCACCACCAGGGGGGGGTCAGCCCCAGCATTTT
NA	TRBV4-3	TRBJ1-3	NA	CASSQDISGSGNTIYF	TGCGCCAGCAGCCAAGATATATCAGGCAGTGGAAACACCATATATTTT
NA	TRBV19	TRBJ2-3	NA	CASSIGQPTDTQYF	TGTGCCAGTAGTATCGGACAACCCACAGATACGCAGTATTTT
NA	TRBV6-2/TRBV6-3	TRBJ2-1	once	CASSEPPFTYVQFF	TGTGCCAGCAGCGAACCCCCCTTTACCTACGTGCAGTTCTTC
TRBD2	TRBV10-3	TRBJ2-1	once	CAMGTSGLSSYNEQFF	TGTGCCATGGGGACTAGCGGTTTGAGCTCCTACAATGAGCAGTTCTTC
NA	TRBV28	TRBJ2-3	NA	CAVWEGGTDTQYF	TGTGCCGTATGGGAGGGGGGCACAGATACGCAGTATTTT
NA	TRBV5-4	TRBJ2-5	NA	CASSLGLQETQYF	TGTGCCAGCAGCTTGGGGCTTCAAGAGACCCAGTACTTC
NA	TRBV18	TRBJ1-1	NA	CASSPRTVSRAFF	TGTGCCAGCTCACCCCGGACAGTCTCACGGGCTTTCTTT
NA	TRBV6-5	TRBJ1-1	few	CASSPLSLNTEAFF	TGTGCCAGCAGTCCCCTAAGTTTGAACACTGAAGCTTTCTTT
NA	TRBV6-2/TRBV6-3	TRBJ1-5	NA	CASSYEGGGGKGNQPQHF	TGTGCCAGCAGTTACGAAGGGGGGGGCGGTAAGGGCAATCAGCCCCAGCATTTT
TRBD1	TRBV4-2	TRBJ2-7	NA	CASSQFRTGVEQYF	TGTGCCAGCAGCCAGTTTAGGACAGGGGTCGAGCAGTACTTC
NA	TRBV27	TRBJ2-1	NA	CASSLFPPREQFF	TGTGCCAGCAGTTTATTCCCCCCGCGGGAGCAGTTCTTC
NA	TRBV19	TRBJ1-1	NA	CASSIRQGILSRAFF	TGTGCCAGTAGTATTCGGCAGGGGATTTTGAGTAGAGCTTTCTTT
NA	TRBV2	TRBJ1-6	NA	CASSELTTNSPLHF	TGTGCCAGCAGTGAACTAACCACTAATTCACCCCTCCACTTT
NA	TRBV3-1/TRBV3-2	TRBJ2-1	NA	CASSPLANEQFF	TGTGCCAGCAGCCCGTTAGCCAATGAGCAGTTCTTC
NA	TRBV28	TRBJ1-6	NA	CASRARRAGDSPLHF	TGTGCCAGCAGGGCCCGCCGGGCAGGGGATTCACCCCTCCACTTT
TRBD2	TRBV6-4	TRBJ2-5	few	CASSEEGTSGRETQYF	TGTGCCAGCAGTGAGGAGGGGACTAGCGGGCGAGAGACCCAGTACTTC
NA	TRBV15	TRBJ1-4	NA	CATSIAATNEKLFF	TGTGCCACCAGCATTGCGGCAACTAATGAAAAACTGTTTTTT